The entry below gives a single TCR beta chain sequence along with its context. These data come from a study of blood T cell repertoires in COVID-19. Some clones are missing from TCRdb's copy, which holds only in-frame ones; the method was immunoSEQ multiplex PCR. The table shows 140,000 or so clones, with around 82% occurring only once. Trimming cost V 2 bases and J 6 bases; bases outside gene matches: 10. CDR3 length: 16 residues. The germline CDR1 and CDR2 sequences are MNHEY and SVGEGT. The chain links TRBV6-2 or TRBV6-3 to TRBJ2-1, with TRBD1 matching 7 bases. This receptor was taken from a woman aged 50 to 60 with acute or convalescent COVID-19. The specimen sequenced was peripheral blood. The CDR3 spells CASSYVPRQGINEQFF. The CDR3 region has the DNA TGTGCCAGCAGTTACGTTCCGAGACAGGGTATCAATGAGCAGTTCTTC.